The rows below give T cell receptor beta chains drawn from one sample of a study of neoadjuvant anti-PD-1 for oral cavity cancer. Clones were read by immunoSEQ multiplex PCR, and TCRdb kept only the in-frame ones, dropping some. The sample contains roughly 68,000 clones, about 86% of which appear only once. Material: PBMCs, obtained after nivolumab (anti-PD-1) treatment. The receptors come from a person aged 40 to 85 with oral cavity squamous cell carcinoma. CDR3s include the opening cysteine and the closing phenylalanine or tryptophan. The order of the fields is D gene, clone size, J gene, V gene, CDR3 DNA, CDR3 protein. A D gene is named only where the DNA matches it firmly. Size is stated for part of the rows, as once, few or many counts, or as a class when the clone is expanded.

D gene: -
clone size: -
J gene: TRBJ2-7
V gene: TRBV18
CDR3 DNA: TGTGCCAGCTCACCGGGGACAAGCTACGAGCAGTACTTC
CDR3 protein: CASSPGTSYEQYF

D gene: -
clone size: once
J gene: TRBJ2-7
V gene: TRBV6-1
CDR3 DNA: TGTGCCAGCAGTAATACCTACGAGCAGTACTTC
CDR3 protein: CASSNTYEQYF

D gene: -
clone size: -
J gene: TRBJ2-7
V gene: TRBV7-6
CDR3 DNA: TGTGCCAGCAGCTCTCTCCGCGGAAGCAGAAGGAGCGTCCACGAGCAGTACTTC
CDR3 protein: CASSSLRGSRRSVHEQYF

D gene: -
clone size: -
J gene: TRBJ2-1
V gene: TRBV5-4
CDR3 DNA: TGTGCCAGCAGTTATGGGAGCCAGGCCTACTCCTACAATGAGCAGTTCTTC
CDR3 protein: CASSYGSQAYSYNEQFF

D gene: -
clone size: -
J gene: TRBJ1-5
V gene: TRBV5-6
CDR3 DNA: TGTGCCAGCAGCTTGGCCGCAGGACGAGATAGCAATCAGCCCCAGCATTTT
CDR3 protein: CASSLAAGRDSNQPQHF

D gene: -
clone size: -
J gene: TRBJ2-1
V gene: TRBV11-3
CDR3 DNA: TGTGCCAGCAGCTCGCTTAAGGGATTCGGTGAGCAGTTCTTC
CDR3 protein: CASSSLKGFGEQFF

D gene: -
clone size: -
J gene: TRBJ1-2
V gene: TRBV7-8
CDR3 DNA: TGTGCCAGCAGCACCCGGACAGCACCGGAGGAGGGCTACACCTTC
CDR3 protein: CASSTRTAPEEGYTF

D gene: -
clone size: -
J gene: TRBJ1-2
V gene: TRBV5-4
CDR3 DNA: TGTGCCAGCAGCTTGGAAGGGGATGGCTACACCTTC
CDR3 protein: CASSLEGDGYTF

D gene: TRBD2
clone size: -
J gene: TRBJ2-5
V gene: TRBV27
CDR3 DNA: TGTGCCAGCAGTAGCCTGGCGGGAGCAGGAGAAGAGACCCAGTACTTC
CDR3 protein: CASSSLAGAGEETQYF

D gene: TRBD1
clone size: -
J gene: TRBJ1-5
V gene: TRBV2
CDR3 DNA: TGTGCCAGCAAACCGGGACAGGGATTGAGTCAGCCCCAGCATTTT
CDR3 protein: CASKPGQGLSQPQHF

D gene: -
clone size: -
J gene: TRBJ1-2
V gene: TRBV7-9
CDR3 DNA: TGTGCCAGCAGCTCTACAGGGAGGTCGTTGGATGGCTACACCTTC
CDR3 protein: CASSSTGRSLDGYTF

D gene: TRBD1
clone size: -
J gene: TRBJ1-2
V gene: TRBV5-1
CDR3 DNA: TGCGCCAGCAGAATCGACAGGGGGAATGGCTACACCTTC
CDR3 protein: CASRIDRGNGYTF

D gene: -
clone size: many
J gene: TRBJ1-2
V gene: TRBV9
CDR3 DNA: TGTGCCAGCAGCGACAGGGCAACTGGCTACACCTTC
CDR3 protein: CASSDRATGYTF

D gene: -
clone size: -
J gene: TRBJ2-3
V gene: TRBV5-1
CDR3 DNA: TGCGCCAGCAGCTTGGATGTTGGGGGGTCGGATACGCAGTATTTT
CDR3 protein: CASSLDVGGSDTQYF

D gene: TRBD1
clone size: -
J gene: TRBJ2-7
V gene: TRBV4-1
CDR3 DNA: TGCGCCAGCAGCCGAGACAGGGTTTTCCACGAGCAGTACTTC
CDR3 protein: CASSRDRVFHEQYF

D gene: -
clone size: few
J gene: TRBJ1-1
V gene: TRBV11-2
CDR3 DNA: TGTGCCAGCAGCTCGTACGCTTTCTTT
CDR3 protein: CASSSYAFF

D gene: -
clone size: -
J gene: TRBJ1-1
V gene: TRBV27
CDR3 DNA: TGTGCCAGCAAAGGCAGAAGCATGAACACTGAAGCTTTCTTT
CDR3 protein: CASKGRSMNTEAFF

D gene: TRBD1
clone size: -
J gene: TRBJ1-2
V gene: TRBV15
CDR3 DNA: TGTGCCACCAGCCCTACAGGGGCCCTGAAGGGCTACACCTTC
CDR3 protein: CATSPTGALKGYTF

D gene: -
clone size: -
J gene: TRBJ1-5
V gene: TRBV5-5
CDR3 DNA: TGTGCCAGCAGCGGGACCCCGGCCAATCAGCCCCAGCATTTT
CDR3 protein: CASSGTPANQPQHF

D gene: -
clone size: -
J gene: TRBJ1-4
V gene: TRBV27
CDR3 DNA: TGTGCCAGCACAACAGGGTACCCTCGAATGAGGGAAAAACTGTTTTTT
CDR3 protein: CASTTGYPRMREKLFF

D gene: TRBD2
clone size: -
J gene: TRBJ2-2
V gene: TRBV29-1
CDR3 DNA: TGCAGCGTTGTCAGCGGGAGTCATACCGGGGAGCTGTTTTTT
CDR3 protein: CSVVSGSHTGELFF

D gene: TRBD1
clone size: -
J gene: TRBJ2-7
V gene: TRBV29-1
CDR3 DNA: TGCAGCGTTGAAACGCAGGGGGACGAGCAGTACTTC
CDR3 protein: CSVETQGDEQYF

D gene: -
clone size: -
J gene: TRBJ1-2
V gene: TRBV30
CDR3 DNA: TGTGCCTTTTTCGGGGGCATAGGCTACTATGGCTACACCTTC
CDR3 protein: CAFFGGIGYYGYTF

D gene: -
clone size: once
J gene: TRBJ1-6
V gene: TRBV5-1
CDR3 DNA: TGCGCCAGCAGCTTGGGTGGGAATTCACCCCTCCACTTT
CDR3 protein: CASSLGGNSPLHF

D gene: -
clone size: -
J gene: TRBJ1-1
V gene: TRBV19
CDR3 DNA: TGTGCCAGTAGTAAAATGGGGTTTGGGAACACTGAAGCTTTCTTT
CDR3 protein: CASSKMGFGNTEAFF

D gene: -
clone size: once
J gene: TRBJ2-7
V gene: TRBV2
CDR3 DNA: TGTGCCAGCAGTAGCCAGGCGGCCTACGAGCAGTACTTC
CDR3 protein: CASSSQAAYEQYF

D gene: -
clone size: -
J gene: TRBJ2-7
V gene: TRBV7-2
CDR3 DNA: TGTGCCAGCAGCTTAGCTGATATTGGCGAGCAGTACTTC
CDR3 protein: CASSLADIGEQYF

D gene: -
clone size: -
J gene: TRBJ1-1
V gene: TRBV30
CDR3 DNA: TGTGCCTGGAGGCCCTTCGGGAACACTGAAGCTTTCTTT
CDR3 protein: CAWRPFGNTEAFF

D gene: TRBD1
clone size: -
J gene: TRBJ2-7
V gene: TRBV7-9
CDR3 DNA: TGTGCCAGCAGACACCGCACAGGGGGCAAGGGCGAGCAGTACTTC
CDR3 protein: CASRHRTGGKGEQYF

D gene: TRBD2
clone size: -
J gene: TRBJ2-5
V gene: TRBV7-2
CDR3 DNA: TGTGCCAGCAGCTTTATGACTAGCTCCTTTCCCTTTCAAGAGACCCAGTACTTC
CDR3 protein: CASSFMTSSFPFQETQYF

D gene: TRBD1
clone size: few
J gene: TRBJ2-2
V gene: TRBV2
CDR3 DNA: TGTGCCAGCAGTTTGATACAGGGGGCTTCGCACCGGGGAGCTGTTTTT
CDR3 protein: CASSLIQGASHRGAVF

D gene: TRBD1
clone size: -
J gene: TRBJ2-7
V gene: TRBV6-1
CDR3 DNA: TGTGCCAGCAAACCGGGACAGGGCTACTCCTACGAGCAGTACTTC
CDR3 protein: CASKPGQGYSYEQYF

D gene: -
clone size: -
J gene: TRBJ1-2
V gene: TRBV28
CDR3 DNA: TGTGCCAGCAGTTCCTATCGTTGGGGTGTTAACTATGGCTACACCTTC
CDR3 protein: CASSSYRWGVNYGYTF

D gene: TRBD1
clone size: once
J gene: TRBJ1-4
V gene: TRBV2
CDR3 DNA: TGTGCCAGCAGTAATGAACAGGGGGCCCGACTGTTTTTT
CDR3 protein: CASSNEQGARLFF

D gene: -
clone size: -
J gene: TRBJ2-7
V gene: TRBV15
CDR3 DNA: TGTGCCACCAGTGGACAGACCTACGAGCAGTACTTC
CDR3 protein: CATSGQTYEQYF

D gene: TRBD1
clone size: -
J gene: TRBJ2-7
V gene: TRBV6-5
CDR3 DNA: TGTGCCAGCAGTTACTCCCCCGGGACAGGGGCCTACGAGCAGTACTTC
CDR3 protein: CASSYSPGTGAYEQYF

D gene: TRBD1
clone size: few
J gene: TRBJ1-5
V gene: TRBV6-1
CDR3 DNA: TGTGCCAGCAGTGAGACAGGGGTTCGTCAGCCCCAGCATTTT
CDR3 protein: CASSETGVRQPQHF

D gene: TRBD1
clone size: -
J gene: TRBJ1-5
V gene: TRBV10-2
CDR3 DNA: TGCGCCAGCAGTGCACTACAGGGGGGCAATCAGCCCCAGCATTTT
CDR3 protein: CASSALQGGNQPQHF

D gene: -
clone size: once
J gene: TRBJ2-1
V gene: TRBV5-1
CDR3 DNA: TGCGCCAGCAGCTTGTGGGGGGAGACCTACAATGAGCAGTTCTTC
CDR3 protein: CASSLWGETYNEQFF

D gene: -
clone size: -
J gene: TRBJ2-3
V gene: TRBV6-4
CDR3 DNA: TGTGCCAGCAGCACTTTGCGGGGAGATACGCAGTATTTT
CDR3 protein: CASSTLRGDTQYF

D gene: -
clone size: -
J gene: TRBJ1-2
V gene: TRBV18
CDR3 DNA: TGTGCCAGCTGGGGGGAATCCGGCTACACCTTC
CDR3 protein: CASWGESGYTF

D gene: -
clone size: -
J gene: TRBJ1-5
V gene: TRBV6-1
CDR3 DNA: TGTGCCAGCAGTGAAAAGCCCTCACAGCCCCAGCATTTT
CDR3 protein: CASSEKPSQPQHF

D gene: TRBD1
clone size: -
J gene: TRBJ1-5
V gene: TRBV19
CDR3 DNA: TGTGCCAGTAGTGCCCGGGGGAAACCGGGACAGGCCTATCAGCCCCAGCATTTT
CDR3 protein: CASSARGKPGQAYQPQHF

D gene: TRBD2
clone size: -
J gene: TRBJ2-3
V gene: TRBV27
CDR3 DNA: TGTGCCAGCAGCACGGGGGGTTCGCAGTATTTT
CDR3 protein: CASSTGGSQYF

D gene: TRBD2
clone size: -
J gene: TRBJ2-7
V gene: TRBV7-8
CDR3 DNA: TGTGCCAGCAGCTTAGCTCAGGGACTAGCGGATACATACGAGCAGTACTTC
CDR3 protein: CASSLAQGLADTYEQYF

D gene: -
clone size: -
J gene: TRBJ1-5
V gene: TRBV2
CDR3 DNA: TGTGCCAGCGGAGTTCTGGCCCGACAGCCCCAGCATTTT
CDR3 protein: CASGVLARQPQHF

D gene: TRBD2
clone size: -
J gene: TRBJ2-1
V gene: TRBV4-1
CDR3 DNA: TGCGCCAGCAGCCCTGGGGGCCTGGGGGTAGCGGGAGCTGAGCAGTTCTTC
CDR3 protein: CASSPGGLGVAGAEQFF

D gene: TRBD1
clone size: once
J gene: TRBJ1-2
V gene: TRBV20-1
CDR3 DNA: TGCAGGGCGACAGGGGGACATGGCTACACCTTC
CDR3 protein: CRATGGHGYTF

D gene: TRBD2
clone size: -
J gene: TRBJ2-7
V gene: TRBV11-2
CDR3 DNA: TGTGCCAGCAGACAATTAGCGGGGGTCTCCTACGAGCAGTACTTC
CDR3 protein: CASRQLAGVSYEQYF

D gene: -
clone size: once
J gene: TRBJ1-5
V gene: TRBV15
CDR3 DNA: TGTGCCACCAGCAGAAGGACACCGAGGGGCAATCAGCCCCAGCATTTT
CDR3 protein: CATSRRTPRGNQPQHF

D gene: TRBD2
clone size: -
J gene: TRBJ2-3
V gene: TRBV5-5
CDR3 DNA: TGTGCCAGCGCCCCAGCGGGGGGCAGCATGACGCAGTATTTT
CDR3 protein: CASAPAGGSMTQYF